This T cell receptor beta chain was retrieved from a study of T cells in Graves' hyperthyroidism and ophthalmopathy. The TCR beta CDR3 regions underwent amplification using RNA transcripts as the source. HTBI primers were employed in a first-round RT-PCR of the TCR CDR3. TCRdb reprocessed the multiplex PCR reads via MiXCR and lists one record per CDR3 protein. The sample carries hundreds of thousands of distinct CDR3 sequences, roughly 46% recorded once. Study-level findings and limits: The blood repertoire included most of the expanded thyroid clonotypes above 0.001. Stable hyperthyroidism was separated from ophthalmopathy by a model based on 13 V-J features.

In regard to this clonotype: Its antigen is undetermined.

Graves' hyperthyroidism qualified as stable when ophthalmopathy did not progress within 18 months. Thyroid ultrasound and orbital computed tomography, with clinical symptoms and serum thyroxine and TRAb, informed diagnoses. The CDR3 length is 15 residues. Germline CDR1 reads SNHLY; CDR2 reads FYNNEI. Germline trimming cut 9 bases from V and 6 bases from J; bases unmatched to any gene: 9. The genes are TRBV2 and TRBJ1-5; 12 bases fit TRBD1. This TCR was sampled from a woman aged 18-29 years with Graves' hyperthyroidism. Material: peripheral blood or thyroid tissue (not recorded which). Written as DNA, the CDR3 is TGTGCCAGTAGTAGAAGGGACAGGGGGCTTCAGCCCCAGCATTTT. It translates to CASSRRDRGLQPQHF.